The 21 T cell receptor beta chains in this list originate from one sample, sequenced in a study of T cells in Graves' hyperthyroidism and ophthalmopathy. RNA transcripts gave rise to amplified TCR beta CDR3 regions. HTBI primers were used for first-round RT-PCR of the TCR CDR3. TCRdb re-called the multiplex PCR reads through MiXCR, storing one row per CDR3 protein. The table has about 420,000 distinct CDR3 sequences, more than 15% seen once. Sample: blood. Receptors originate from a woman younger than 30 with Graves' hyperthyroidism.

The chain carries TRBV6-4 and TRBJ2-2; D is unclear. This CDR3 spans 14 amino acids. Trimming removed 2 bases at V and 4 bases at J, with 8 bases between. Germline lookup yields CDR1 MRHNA and CDR2 SNTAGT. CDR3 region: CASSDLLFTGELFF. In DNA form, the CDR3 reads TGTGCCAGCAGTGACCTCCTGTTCACCGGGGAGCTGTTTTTT.

This clonotype was picked up a small number of times. V usage is TRBV5-1 and J usage is TRBJ2-2, with D perhaps being TRBD1 or TRBD2 (6 bases each). The CDR3 contains 15 residues. V gave up 2 bases and J gave up 6 bases, with 14 bases separating them. Germline V gives CDR1 SGHRS, CDR2 YFSETQ. As DNA, the CDR3 is TGCGCCAGCAGCTTCATTCGGGGGCAGGCCGGGGAGCTGTTTTTT. It is translated as CASSFIRGQAGELFF. The complete variable domain, with remaining parts taken from reference TRBV5-1 and TRBJ2-2, reads KAGVTQTPRYLIKTRGQQVTLSCSPISGHRSVSWYQQTPGQGLQFLFEYFSETQRNKGNFPGRFSGRQFSNSRSEMNVSTLELGDSALYLCASSFIRGQAGELFFGEGSRLTVL.

This clonotype occurred a few times. The J gene is TRBJ2-3, the V gene TRBV4-3; 10 nucleotides line up with TRBD2. Germline V gene data show CDR1 as LGHNA and CDR2 as YSLEER. Unmatched junction bases numbered 12, after V lost 3 bases and J lost 6 bases. This CDR3 region has 17 residues. The CDR3 bases are TGCGCCAGCAGCCAGTCCTTGCTAGCGGGGGAGTCGGATACGCAGTATTTT. This translates into CASSQSLLAGESDTQYF.

There are many counts of this clonotype. V is TRBV11-2 and J is TRBJ2-3, with 10 bases identical to TRBD2. The CDR3 runs to 15 residues. V shed 0 bases and J 10 bases; nucleotides not matched to a gene: 7. Germline V lookup: CDR1 SGHAT, CDR2 FQNNGV. CDR3 sequence: CASSLDGTSVVAQYF. The CDR3 DNA sequence: TGTGCCAGCAGCTTAGACGGGACTAGCGTGGTTGCGCAGTATTTT.

This clonotype was counted at least ten times. The rearrangement uses TRBV7-2 and TRBJ2-7; D is undetermined. The CDR3 length is 11 residues. V was cut by 4 bases and J by 6 bases, with 7 bases left in between. The germline gives CDR1 SGHTA, CDR2 FQGNSA. The CDR3 sequence: CASSSSAEQYF. CDR3 nucleotide sequence: TGTGCCAGCAGCTCGAGCGCCGAGCAGTACTTC. The full variable domain, rest sourced from reference TRBV7-2 and TRBJ2-7, is GAGVSQSPSNKVTEKGKDVELRCDPISGHTALYWYRQSLGQGLEFLIYFQGNSAPDKSGLPSDRFSAERTGGSVSTLTIQRTQQEDSAVYLCASSSSAEQYFGPGTRLTVT.

This chain connects TRBV4-1 to TRBJ1-1; TRBD1 might be the D (5 bases). Germline V gene lookup returns CDR1 MGHRA and CDR2 YSYEKL. Trimming shortened V by 1 base and J by 0 bases, and 12 bases separated the two germline ends. The CDR3 runs to 16 residues. The DNA for the CDR3 is TGCGCCAGCAGCCAAGGAATCGGGGCTATGAACACTGAAGCTTTCTTT. Amino acid sequence: CASSQGIGAMNTEAFF.

This clonotype has just a few counts. Germline is not matched at one junction end, which may reflect a read error. This chain connects TRBV11-2 to TRBJ2-4; TRBD2 aligns across 12 bases. The CDR3 runs 13 residues. Germline assignment: CDR1 SGHAT and CDR2 FQNNGV. CDR3 bases: TGTGCCAGCAGCTTGGCTAGCGGGAGGGCCTCGGACTTC. Translating it yields CASSLASGRASDF.

This clonotype was observed a few times. The gene calls are TRBV20-1 and TRBJ1-5; D is undetermined. Trimming cost V 6 bases and J 2 bases, with 14 bases left between them. There are 14 residues in the CDR3. Germline assignment: CDR1 DFQATT and CDR2 SNEGSKA (reference sequence). CDR3 bases: TGCAGTGCCGAAGCTGGGAGGGGCAATCAGCCCCAGCATTTT. As protein: CSAEAGRGNQPQHF.

This clonotype has ten or more counts. CDR3 protein: CASSGQRGGVETQYF. The CDR3 region has the DNA TGTGCCAGCAGTGGTCAGCGGGGGGGCGTTGAGACCCAGTACTTC. This sequence joins TRBV2 and TRBJ2-5, with TRBD2 identical over 10 bases. Germline trimming cut 4 bases from V and 5 bases from J; bases unmatched to any gene: 7. Germline assignment: CDR1 SNHLY and CDR2 FYNNEI. This CDR3 has 15 residues.

This clonotype was found a few times. This rearrangement joins TRBV20-1 to TRBJ2-5; D call uncertain. The germline V and J ends were trimmed by 1 base and 4 bases, with 7 bases remaining between them. This CDR3 region has 12 residues. CDR1 and CDR2 (germline): DFQATT, SNEGSKA (reference sequence). The CDR3 sequence is CSARASSETQYF. CDR3 in DNA: TGCAGTGCTAGAGCATCGTCAGAGACCCAGTACTTC.

V gene TRBV25-1 combines with J gene TRBJ1-1, with D perhaps TRBD1 (5 bases). Germline-derived CDR1 and CDR2 are MGHDK and SYGVNS. This CDR3 comprises 16 residues. Trimming removed 1 base from V and 1 base from J, with 13 bases in between. Written as DNA, the CDR3 is TGTGCCAGCAGTGAATCTGGGGCCGGGGCGAACACTGAAGCTTTCTTT. Translating gives CASSESGAGANTEAFF.

Many counts were recorded for this clonotype. The chain employs TRBV11-2 and TRBJ2-7, with TRBD2 matching 10 bases. CDR1 is SGHAT, CDR2 FQNNGV, per germline. After removal of 4 bases from V and 2 bases from J, the junction contained 11 bases not matched to a gene. The CDR3 length is 17 residues. CDR3 region: CASSSGRGAGGAYEQYF. For the CDR3, the DNA is TGTGCCAGCAGCTCCGGCCGTGGAGCGGGAGGGGCCTACGAGCAGTACTTC.

The V gene is TRBV24-1, the J gene TRBJ1-5, with D hard to call. Germline CDR1 is KGHDR and CDR2 is SFDVKD. The CDR3 runs to 18 residues. Trimming left V 12 bases short and J 4 bases short, with 30 bases between. As DNA, the CDR3 is TGTGCCGCGGGCCTCCGGTCCCGACAAAGGATTCCAAATCAGCCCCAGCATTTT. This sequence encodes CAAGLRSRQRIPNQPQHF.

This clonotype has at least ten counts. The chain combines TRBV7-2 with TRBJ2-7; 7 nucleotides line up with TRBD2. Losses at the gene ends were 5 bases for V and 7 bases for J; bases not matched to a gene: 14. This CDR3 is built from 15 residues. In germline, CDR1 is SGHTA, CDR2 FQGNSA. The CDR3 coding sequence is TGTGCCAGCAGCCGGATAGGCGGGAGAAACAGGGAGCAGTACTTC. This codes for CASSRIGGRNREQYF.

Many counts were recorded for this clonotype. The CDR3 DNA sequence: TGTGCCAGCTCACCCACGGGACATCCTAATGAAAAACTGTTTTTT. It specifies CASSPTGHPNEKLFF. This chain links TRBV18 with TRBJ1-4; TRBD1 might be the D (6 bases). The CDR3 consists of 15 residues. Germline lookup yields CDR1 KGHSH and CDR2 LQKENI. V lost 3 bases and J lost 3, with 11 bases in between. The full variable domain, rest sourced from reference TRBV18 and TRBJ1-4, is NAGVMQNPRHLVRRRGQEARLRCSPMKGHSHVYWYRQLPEEGLKFMVYLQKENIIDESGMPKERFSAEFPKEGPSILRIQQVVRGDSAAYFCASSPTGHPNEKLFFGSGTQLSVL.

At least ten counts were recorded for this clonotype. Mismatch with germline at one junction end may stem from a read error. CDR3 loop: CASSLGLAGASSYNEQFF. CDR3 in DNA: TGTGCTAGCAGCTTGGGACTAGCGGGGGCGAGCTCCTACAATGAGCAGTTCTTC. The rearrangement links TRBV7-7 to TRBJ2-1, with TRBD2 identical over 14 bases. Germline V gives CDR1 SSHAT, CDR2 FNYEAQ (reference sequence). The CDR3 runs 18 residues. Supplemented by reference TRBV7-7 and TRBJ2-1, the full variable domain reads GAGVSQSPRYKVTKRGQDVTLRCDPISSHATLYWYQQALGQGPEFLTYFNYEAQPDKSGLPSDRFSAERPEGSISTLTIQRTEQRDSAMYRCASSLGLAGASSYNEQFFGPGTRLTVL.

This clonotype was detected a few times. This chain links TRBV2 with TRBJ2-3; no definite D call. CDR1 and CDR2 (germline): SNHLY, FYNNEI. Trimming took 8 bases from V and 6 from J, leaving 3 bases between them. The CDR3 runs 9 residues. The CDR3 nucleotides are TGTGCCAGCTGGGATACGCAGTATTTT. Translating gives CASWDTQYF.

The rearrangement links TRBV11-2 to TRBJ2-7; TRBD1 matches 9 bases. Trimming took 4 bases from V and 7 from J; bases not matched to a gene: 11. This CDR3 has 15 residues. Germline CDR1 is SGHAT and CDR2 is FQNNGV. The CDR3 DNA sequence: TGTGCCAGCAGCTCACTCCGGGACAGGGCGGAGGAGCAGTACTTC. Its translation: CASSSLRDRAEEQYF.

Many counts were recorded for this clonotype. The CDR3 loop is CASSPTDRVGYTF. The CDR3 region has the DNA TGTGCCAGCAGCCCAACAGACAGGGTTGGCTACACCTTC. The chain carries TRBV7-2 and TRBJ1-2; TRBD1 matches at 7 bases. This CDR3 region has 13 residues. V lost 5 bases to trimming and J lost 7 bases; unmatched junction nucleotides: 7. Germline V gives CDR1 SGHTA, CDR2 FQGNSA.

As regards this clonotype: The junction does not match germline at one end; this may be a read error. This sequence joins TRBV4-2 and TRBJ2-7; D call uncertain. This CDR3 contains 15 residues. Germline assignment: CDR1 LGHNA and CDR2 YNFKEQ. In nucleotides, the CDR3 is TGTGCCAGCAACCAAGAAGGTTTAGAGGCCTACGAGCAGTACTTC. Its translation is CASNQEGLEAYEQYF.

CDR3 sequence: CASRTSASYNEQFF. The DNA of the CDR3 is TGTGCCAGCCGTACTAGCGCCTCCTACAATGAGCAGTTCTTC. The chain has TRBV27 and TRBJ2-1, with TRBD2 matching 7 bases. This CDR3 has 14 residues. The J segment lost 0 bases and the V segment lost 8 bases, leaving 4 bases of the junction unmatched. From germline, CDR1 is MNHEY and CDR2 SMNVEV (reference sequence).